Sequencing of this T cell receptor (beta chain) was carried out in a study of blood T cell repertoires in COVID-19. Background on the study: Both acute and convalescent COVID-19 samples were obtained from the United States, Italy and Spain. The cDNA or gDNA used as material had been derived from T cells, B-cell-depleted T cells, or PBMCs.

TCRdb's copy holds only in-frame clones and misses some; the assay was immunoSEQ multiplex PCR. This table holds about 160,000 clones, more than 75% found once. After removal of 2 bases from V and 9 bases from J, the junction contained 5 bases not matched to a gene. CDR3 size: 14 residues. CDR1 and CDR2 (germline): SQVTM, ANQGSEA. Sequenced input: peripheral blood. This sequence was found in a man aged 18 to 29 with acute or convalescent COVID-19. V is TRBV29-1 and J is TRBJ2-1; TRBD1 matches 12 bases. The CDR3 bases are TGCAGCGTTGAAATGGGGACAGGGGGCCGTGAGCAGTTCTTC. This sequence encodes CSVEMGTGGREQFF.